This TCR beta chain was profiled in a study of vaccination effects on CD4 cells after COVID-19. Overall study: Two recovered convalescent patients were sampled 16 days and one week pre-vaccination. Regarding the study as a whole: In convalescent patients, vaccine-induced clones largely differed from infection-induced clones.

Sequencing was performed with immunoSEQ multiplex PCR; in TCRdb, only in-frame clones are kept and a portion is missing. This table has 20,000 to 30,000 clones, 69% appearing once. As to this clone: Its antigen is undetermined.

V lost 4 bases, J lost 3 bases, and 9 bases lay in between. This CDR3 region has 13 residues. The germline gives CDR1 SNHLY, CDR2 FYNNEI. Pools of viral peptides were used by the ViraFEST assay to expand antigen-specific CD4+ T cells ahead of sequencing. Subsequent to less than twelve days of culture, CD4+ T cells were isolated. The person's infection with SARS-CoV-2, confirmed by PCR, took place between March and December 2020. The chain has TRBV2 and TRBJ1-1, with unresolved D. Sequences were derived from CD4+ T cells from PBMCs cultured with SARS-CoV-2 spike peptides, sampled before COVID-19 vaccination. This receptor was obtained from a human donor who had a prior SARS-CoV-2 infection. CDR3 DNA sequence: TGTGCCAGCAGTGCTGAGGGCTACACTGAAGCTTTCTTT. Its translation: CASSAEGYTEAFF. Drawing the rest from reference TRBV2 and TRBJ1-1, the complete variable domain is EPEVTQTPSHQVTQMGQEVILRCVPISNHLYFYWYRQILGQKVEFLVSFYNNEISEKSEIFDDQFSVERPDGSNFTLKIRSTKLEDSAMYFCASSAEGYTEAFFGQGTRLTVV.